These 32 T cell receptor beta chains were sequenced from one sample in a study of T-cell reconstitution after alpha-beta-depleted transplantation in children. TCRbeta library construction was performed incorporating unique molecular identifiers. TCRdb ran MiXCR on the PCR reads and lists one entry per CDR3 protein. The sample yields 600,000 or so distinct CDR3 sequences, more than 20% seen once. Material: PBMCs, mostly from graft donor cells, obtained 360 days after TCRalphabeta/CD19-depleted stem cell transplant. Every receptor here comes from a boy under two years old who had a stem cell transplant for acute myeloid leukemia, so the T cells may come from the graft donor.

Only a few counts were recorded for this clonotype. This sequence joins TRBV20-1 and TRBJ2-1, with 10 bases fitting TRBD2. Germline trimming cut 5 bases from V and 7 bases from J; bases unmatched to any gene: 14. CDR1 is DFQATT, CDR2 SNEGSKA, per germline (reference sequence). This CDR3 spans 16 amino acids. CDR3 nucleotides: TGCAGTGCTTCCCTTTCAGCGGGGGGGCGGAGGAATGAGCAGTTCTTC. It yields the protein CSASLSAGGRRNEQFF.

The CDR3 loop reads CASSLDSANYGYTF. The DNA for the CDR3 is TGCGCCAGCAGCTTGGACTCCGCTAACTATGGCTACACCTTC. V is TRBV5-1 and J is TRBJ1-2; D ambiguous. Per the germline V gene, CDR1 is SGHRS and CDR2 is YFSETQ. V dropped 0 bases and J dropped 0 bases, with 6 bases sitting between them. This CDR3 has 14 residues.

This clonotype was seen many times. The V and J genes are TRBV5-5 and TRBJ2-1; 10 nucleotides align to TRBD1. The J segment lost 15 bases and the V segment lost 0 bases, leaving 0 bases of the junction unmatched. The CDR3 is 11 residues long. Germline loops: CDR1 SGHKS, CDR2 YYEKEE (reference sequence). The CDR3 sequence: CASSLGTGGFF. CDR3 coding DNA: TGTGCCAGCAGCTTGGGGACAGGGGGGTTCTTC.

The rearrangement joins TRBV12-3 or TRBV12-4 to TRBJ1-5, with 9 bases identical to TRBD1. Trimming took 5 bases from V and 2 from J; bases not matched to a gene: 4. This CDR3 has 15 residues. The CDR3 nucleotides read TGTGCCAGCAGTCGGACAGGGGCTGGCAATCAGCCCCAGCATTTT. Translation gives CASSRTGAGNQPQHF.

This rearrangement joins TRBV12-3 or TRBV12-4 to TRBJ1-6; TRBD1 matches at 9 bases. V gave up 3 bases and J gave up 9 bases; unmatched junction bases: 12. The CDR3 length is 17 residues. CDR3 sequence (DNA): TGTGCCAGCAGTTTTAAAGGGACAGGACAGGGGTCTTCACCCCTCCACTTT. Protein product: CASSFKGTGQGSSPLHF.

V and J are TRBV20-1 and TRBJ2-3; 14 nucleotides agree with TRBD2. This CDR3 comprises 18 residues. V lost 5 bases and J lost 2; bases outside the gene matches: 12. Germline V gene sequence: CDR1 DFQATT, CDR2 SNEGSKA (reference sequence). The CDR3 region has the DNA TGCAGTGCTCCCCGGACTAGCGGGGGGCACGCGGTCACAGATACGCAGTATTTT. Amino acid sequence: CSAPRTSGGHAVTDTQYF.

This clonotype was recorded at least ten times. The V and J genes are TRBV3-1 and TRBJ2-7, with a tentative D call TRBD2 (5 bases). Germline assignment: CDR1 LGHDT and CDR2 YNNKEL (reference sequence). The germline V and J ends were trimmed by 0 bases and 0 bases, with 12 bases remaining between them. The CDR3 contains 16 residues. DNA of the CDR3: TGTGCCAGCAGCCAAGATTCGGGGAGCCTCTCCTACGAGCAGTACTTC. The encoded protein is CASSQDSGSLSYEQYF.

This clonotype was counted at least ten times. V usage is TRBV29-1 and J usage is TRBJ2-7, with TRBD1 identical over 7 bases. The CDR3 sequence is 14 residues long. V was clipped by 7 bases and J by 4 bases; unmatched bases: 13. CDR1 and CDR2 (germline): SQVTM, ANQGSEA. The CDR3 coding sequence is TGCAGCGCCCATTTGACAGGGTCTAAGTACGAGCAGTACTTC. Protein product: CSAHLTGSKYEQYF.

This rearrangement joins TRBV12-5 to TRBJ2-1; 7 bases fit TRBD2. Looked up from germline, CDR1 is LGHNT and CDR2 is FRNRAP. This CDR3 is 14 amino acids long. V lost 6 bases, J lost 5 bases, and 7 bases stayed unmatched. CDR3 in amino acids: CASGRAGKDNEQFF. The CDR3 DNA sequence: TGTGCTAGTGGCCGAGCGGGGAAGGACAATGAGCAGTTCTTC.

This clonotype was seen many times. The chain joins TRBV6-5 to TRBJ2-5; possibly TRBD1 for D (5 bases). This CDR3 has 15 residues. The V end was cut by 2 bases, the J end by 1 base, with 11 bases between. CDR1 is MNHEY, CDR2 SVGAGI, per germline. The CDR3 coding sequence is TGTGCCAGCAGTTACGATCAGGGTCGCCAAGAGACCCAGTACTTC. Translated, it gives CASSYDQGRQETQYF.

This clonotype was counted a few times. The chain links TRBV30 to TRBJ2-1; D is undetermined. This CDR3 spans 15 amino acids. V lost 3 bases to trimming and J lost 0 bases, with 12 bases between them. The germline V gene has CDR1 GTSNPN and CDR2 SVGIG (reference sequence). The CDR3 bases are TGTGCCTGGAGACCAGGCAGCAGCTCCTACAATGAGCAGTTCTTC. It is translated as CAWRPGSSSYNEQFF.

There are many counts of this clonotype. V is TRBV11-2 and J is TRBJ1-2; D gene uncertain. CDR3 length: 15 amino acids. The V end was cut by 5 bases, the J end by 4 bases, with 17 bases between. CDR1 SGHAT and CDR2 FQNNGV come from the germline V gene. DNA for the CDR3: TGTGCCAGCAGCCGCGACCCCGACCCACTCTATGGCTACACCTTC. Protein: CASSRDPDPLYGYTF.

This clonotype was detected a few times. The chain links TRBV20-1 to TRBJ2-7; 7 nucleotides agree with TRBD2. The CDR3 spans 14 residues. V was clipped by 2 bases and J by 2 bases; unmatched bases: 6. The germline V gene encodes CDR1 DFQATT and CDR2 SNEGSKA (reference sequence). This CDR3 reads CSARSGGTAYEQYF. In nucleotides, the CDR3 is TGCAGTGCTAGATCCGGGGGGACGGCCTACGAGCAGTACTTC.

At least ten counts were recorded for this clonotype. The chain joins TRBV29-1 to TRBJ1-1, with D possibly TRBD1 on 5 matching bases. From germline, CDR1 is SQVTM and CDR2 ANQGSEA. V was shortened by 6 bases and J by 2 bases, with 16 bases between the two germline ends. The CDR3 sequence is 14 residues long. CDR3 sequence (DNA): TGCAGCGTCGACCACTGGGGGGAAAACACTGAAGCTTTCTTT. Encoded protein: CSVDHWGENTEAFF.

There are a few counts of this clonotype. This chain links TRBV12-3 or TRBV12-4 with TRBJ2-7; TRBD1 matches at 7 bases. V shed 5 bases and J 7 bases; nucleotides not matched to a gene: 8. The CDR3 contains 13 residues. Here the CDR3 DNA reads TGTGCCAGCAGTCCCGGGACAGCTAAGGAGCAGTACGTC. It specifies CASSPGTAKEQYV.

This clonotype has a count of ten or more. The chain employs TRBV6-5 and TRBJ2-7; unclear D gene. This CDR3 is built from 15 residues. Germline V CDR1 and CDR2: MNHEY, SVGAGI. V lost 0 bases, J lost 0 bases, and 9 bases lay in between. CDR3 sequence: CASSYSPDRSYEQYF. As DNA, the CDR3 is TGTGCCAGCAGTTACTCCCCGGACCGCTCCTACGAGCAGTACTTC.

The chain joins TRBV15 to TRBJ2-1; a weak D match, TRBD1 (5 bases). The CDR3 loop spans 16 amino acids. The germline gives CDR1 LNHNV, CDR2 YYDKDF (reference sequence). Trimming took 0 bases from V and 4 from J, leaving 13 bases between them. The CDR3 spells CATSREGHRLYNEQFF. As DNA, the CDR3 is TGTGCCACCAGCAGAGAAGGACACCGCCTATACAATGAGCAGTTCTTC.

The gene calls are TRBV7-6 and TRBJ2-1; 10 bases match TRBD2. Germline V gene lookup returns CDR1 SGHVS and CDR2 FNYEAQ. V lost 5 bases to trimming and J lost 5 bases; unmatched junction nucleotides: 9. This CDR3 has 16 amino acids. CDR3 DNA sequence: TGTGCCAGCAGCCGTAGCGGGGGGCGGGCCAACAATGAGCAGTTCTTC. It translates to CASSRSGGRANNEQFF.

This clonotype was seen only a few times. The V gene is TRBV7-9, the J gene TRBJ2-4, with D unresolved. V was cut by 6 bases and J by 9 bases, with 15 bases left in between. Germline V gene lookup returns CDR1 SEHNR and CDR2 FQNEAQ (reference sequence). CDR3 length equals 13 residues. The CDR3 reads CASRSAPGSIQYF. The CDR3 bases are TGTGCCAGCAGGTCGGCCCCAGGAAGCATTCAGTACTTC.

This clonotype was seen at least ten times. The gene calls are TRBV7-9 and TRBJ1-5, with TRBD1 matching over 8 bases. Germline V gene sequence: CDR1 SEHNR, CDR2 FQNEAQ (reference sequence). V lost 4 bases to trimming and J lost 4 bases; unmatched junction nucleotides: 3. This CDR3 region has 14 residues. CDR3 coding DNA: TGTGCCAGCAGCTCAGGACAGGGAAATCAGCCCCAGCATTTT. Residues: CASSSGQGNQPQHF.

This clonotype was seen a few times. The CDR3 DNA reads TGCAGTGCTAGAGCGGTGGGGGGACAATCCCTAGCAGATACGCAGTATTTT. It translates to CSARAVGGQSLADTQYF. The J gene is TRBJ2-3, the V gene TRBV20-1; either TRBD1 or TRBD2 may fit D (6 bases each). CDR1 DFQATT and CDR2 SNEGSKA come from the germline V gene (reference sequence). This CDR3 comprises 17 residues. V was cut by 1 base and J by 4 bases, with 21 bases left in between.

The chain combines TRBV6-1 with TRBJ1-1, with a weak D call TRBD1 (6 bases). The V and J ends lost 8 bases and 4 bases respectively, with 17 bases between them. The germline CDR1 and CDR2 sequences are MNHNS and SASEGT. CDR3 length: 14 residues. CDR3 protein: CASWTGAGTTEAFF. Written as DNA, the CDR3 is TGTGCCAGCTGGACGGGGGCCGGGACCACTGAAGCTTTCTTT.

This clonotype was counted at least ten times. The V gene is TRBV10-3, the J gene TRBJ2-7, with 7 bases identical to TRBD1. CDR1 and CDR2 (germline): ENHRY, SYGVKD. This CDR3 region has 15 residues. J was trimmed by 6 bases and V by 4 bases; bases with no gene match: 12. This CDR3 reads CAISGERTGAGEQYF. The CDR3 DNA follows: TGTGCCATCAGTGGGGAACGGACAGGAGCCGGCGAGCAGTACTTC.

This clonotype has a count of ten or more. The chain joins TRBV6-2 or TRBV6-3 to TRBJ2-7; D is undetermined. Per germline, CDR1 MNHEY and CDR2 SVGEGT. This CDR3 is built from 15 residues. Trimming left V 4 bases short and J 0 bases short, with 13 bases between. The CDR3, as DNA: TGTGCCAGCAGTTCCTTAAAGTCCAACTCCTACGAGCAGTACTTC. Residues: CASSSLKSNSYEQYF.

The genes are TRBV7-9 and TRBJ1-1, with 7 bases identical to TRBD1. The CDR3 spans 13 residues. Germline V lookup: CDR1 SEHNR, CDR2 FQNEAQ (reference sequence). Germline trimming cut 6 bases from V and 6 bases from J; bases unmatched to any gene: 7. The CDR3 is CASSAEDRPEAFF. CDR3 nucleotides: TGTGCCAGCAGTGCCGAGGACAGGCCTGAAGCTTTCTTT. The variable domain in full, completed from reference TRBV7-9 and TRBJ1-1, reads DTGVSQNPRHKITKRGQNVTFRCDPISEHNRLYWYRQTLGQGPEFLTYFQNEAQLEKSRLLSDRFSAERPKGSFSTLEIQRTEQGDSAMYLCASSAEDRPEAFFGQGTRLTVV.

In this sample, this clonotype turned up many times. This chain's CDR3 is CASSFQTREPQHF. CDR3 DNA: TGTGCCAGCAGTTTCCAGACAAGGGAGCCCCAGCATTTT. The chain is built from TRBV28 and TRBJ1-5; unclear D gene. Germline V gene sequence: CDR1 MDHEN, CDR2 SYDVKM. The CDR3 has 13 residues. V lost 3 bases, J lost 8 bases, and 11 bases lay in between. Full variable domain (rest looked up from reference TRBV28 and TRBJ1-5): DVKVTQSSRYLVKRTGEKVFLECVQDMDHENMFWYRQDPGLGLRLIYFSYDVKMKEKGDIPEGYSVSREKKERFSLILESASTNQTSMYLCASSFQTREPQHFGDGTRLSIL.

This clonotype occurred many times. V gene TRBV20-1 combines with J gene TRBJ2-3, with 11 bases lining up with TRBD2. V trimming: 4 bases; J trimming: 4 bases; junction bases outside the gene matches: 1. The CDR3 totals 13 residues. The germline V gene has CDR1 DFQATT and CDR2 SNEGSKA (reference sequence). CDR3 DNA sequence: TGCAGTGCTATAGCGGGGGGGCCAGATACGCAGTATTTT. Encoded protein: CSAIAGGPDTQYF.

The sample holds many counts of this clonotype. The chain uses TRBV29-1 and TRBJ2-3; 9 bases agree with TRBD1. Germline V gene sequence: CDR1 SQVTM, CDR2 ANQGSEA. The CDR3 runs to 14 residues. Losses at the gene ends were 4 bases for V and 4 bases for J; bases not matched to a gene: 6. The CDR3 DNA is TGCAGCGTTGGTCGCGGGACAGGGTCAGATACGCAGTATTTT. Encoded protein: CSVGRGTGSDTQYF.

The chain uses TRBV12-3 or TRBV12-4 and TRBJ2-2, with D possibly matching TRBD1 (5 bases). Trimming shortened V by 6 bases and J by 2 bases, and 10 bases separated the two germline ends. There are 14 residues in the CDR3. CDR3 residues: CASRPRTNTGELFF. The CDR3 DNA follows: TGTGCCAGCAGACCTCGGACAAACACCGGGGAGCTGTTTTTT.

CDR3 amino acids: CASSFRGADTEAFF. The CDR3 bases are TGTGCCAGCAGCTTTCGGGGGGCCGACACTGAAGCTTTCTTT. V and J are TRBV7-3 and TRBJ1-1, with a weak D call TRBD1 (6 bases). V lost 3 bases and J lost 3, with 11 bases in between. The CDR3 runs to 14 residues. CDR1 is SGHTA and CDR2 is FQGTGA in the germline V gene.

The V gene is TRBV6-5, the J gene TRBJ2-7; 7 nucleotides match TRBD1. In germline, CDR1 is MNHEY, CDR2 SVGAGI. V gave up 0 bases and J gave up 0 bases; unmatched junction bases: 2. The CDR3 length is 15 residues. The CDR3 spells CASSYSAGGSYEQYV. CDR3 nucleotide sequence: TGTGCCAGCAGTTACTCGGCAGGGGGCTCCTACGAGCAGTACGTC.

This clonotype was observed a few times. The V gene is TRBV6-2 or TRBV6-3, the J gene TRBJ2-7; possibly TRBD1 for D (6 bases). Germline V CDR1 and CDR2: MNHEY, SVGEGT. The CDR3 runs 11 residues. The ends were cut back, 8 bases at V and 1 base at J, with 6 bases in the middle. The CDR3 bases are TGTGCCAGCGGACAGTCCTACGAGCAGTACTTC. It yields the protein CASGQSYEQYF.